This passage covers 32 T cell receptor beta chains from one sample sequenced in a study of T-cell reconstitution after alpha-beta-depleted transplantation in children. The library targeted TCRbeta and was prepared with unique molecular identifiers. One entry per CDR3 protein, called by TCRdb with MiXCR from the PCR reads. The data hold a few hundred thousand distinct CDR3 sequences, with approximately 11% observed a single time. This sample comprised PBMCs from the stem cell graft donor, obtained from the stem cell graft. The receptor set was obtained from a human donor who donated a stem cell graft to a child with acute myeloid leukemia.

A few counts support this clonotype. Here the CDR3 reads CATSDERVDYGYTF. In nucleotides, the CDR3 is TGTGCCACCAGTGATGAGAGGGTTGACTATGGCTACACCTTC. The chain carries TRBV24-1 and TRBJ1-2; D not resolved. The CDR3 length is 14 residues. CDR1 and CDR2 (germline): KGHDR, SFDVKD. Trimming pared 3 bases from V and 3 bases from J, leaving 10 bases between.

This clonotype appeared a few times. The CDR3 region has the DNA TGCGCCAGCAGCCGAGGTGGGATCGGCACTGAAGCTTTCTTT. Its translation: CASSRGGIGTEAFF. V and J are TRBV5-1 and TRBJ1-1, with unresolved D. The V gene lost 4 bases and the J gene lost 4 bases, with 14 bases spanning the gap. Germline-derived CDR1 and CDR2 are SGHRS and YFSETQ. This CDR3 comprises 14 residues.

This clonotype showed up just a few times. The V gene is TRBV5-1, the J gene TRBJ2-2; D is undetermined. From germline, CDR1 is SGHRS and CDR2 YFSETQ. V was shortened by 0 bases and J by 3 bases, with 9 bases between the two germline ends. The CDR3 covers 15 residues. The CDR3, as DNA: TGCGCCAGCAGCTTGGCCGGCTCCTACACCGGGGAGCTGTTTTTT. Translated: CASSLAGSYTGELFF.

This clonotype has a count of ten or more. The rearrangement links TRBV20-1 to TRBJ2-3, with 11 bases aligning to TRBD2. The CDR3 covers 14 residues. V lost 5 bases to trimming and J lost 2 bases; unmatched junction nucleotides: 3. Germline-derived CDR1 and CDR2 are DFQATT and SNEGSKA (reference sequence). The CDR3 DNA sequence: TGCAGTGCTGGGGGACTAGCGGTCACAGATACGCAGTATTTT. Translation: CSAGGLAVTDTQYF.

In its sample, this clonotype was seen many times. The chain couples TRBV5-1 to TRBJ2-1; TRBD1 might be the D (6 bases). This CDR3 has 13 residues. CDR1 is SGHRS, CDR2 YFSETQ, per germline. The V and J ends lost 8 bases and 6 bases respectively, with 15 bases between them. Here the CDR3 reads CASKGQWINEQFF. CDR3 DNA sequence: TGCGCCAGTAAGGGACAATGGATCAATGAGCAGTTCTTC.

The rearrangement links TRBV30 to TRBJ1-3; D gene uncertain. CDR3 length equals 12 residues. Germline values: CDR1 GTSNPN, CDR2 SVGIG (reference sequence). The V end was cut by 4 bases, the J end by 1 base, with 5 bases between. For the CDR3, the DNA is TGTGCCTGGAAAAAGTCTGGAAACACCATATATTTT. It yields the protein CAWKKSGNTIYF.

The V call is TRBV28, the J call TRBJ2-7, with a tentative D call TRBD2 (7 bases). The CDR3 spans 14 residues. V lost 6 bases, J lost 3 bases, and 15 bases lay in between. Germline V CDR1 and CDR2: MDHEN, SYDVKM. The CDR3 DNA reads TGTGCCAGCAGGGGGGCTAGCGGACGCTACGAGCAGTACTTC. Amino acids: CASRGASGRYEQYF.

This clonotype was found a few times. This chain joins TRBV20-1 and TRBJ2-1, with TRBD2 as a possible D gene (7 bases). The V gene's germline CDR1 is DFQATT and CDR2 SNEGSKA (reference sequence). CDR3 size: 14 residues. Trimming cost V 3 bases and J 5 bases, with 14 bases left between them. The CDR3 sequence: CSARRGGEHNEQFF. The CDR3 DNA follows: TGCAGTGCTAGGCGCGGGGGCGAGCACAATGAGCAGTTCTTC.

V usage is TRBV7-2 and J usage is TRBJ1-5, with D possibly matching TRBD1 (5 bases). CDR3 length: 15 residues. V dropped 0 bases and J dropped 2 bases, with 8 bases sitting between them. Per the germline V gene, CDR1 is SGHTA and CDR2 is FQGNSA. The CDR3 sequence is CASSLAGDGNQPQHF. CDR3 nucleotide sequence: TGTGCCAGCAGCTTAGCAGGGGATGGCAATCAGCCCCAGCATTTT.

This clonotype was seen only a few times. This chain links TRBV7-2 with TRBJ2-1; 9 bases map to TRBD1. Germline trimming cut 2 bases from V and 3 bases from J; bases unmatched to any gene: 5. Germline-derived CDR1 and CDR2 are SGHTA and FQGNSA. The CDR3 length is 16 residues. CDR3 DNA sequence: TGTGCCAGCAGCTTAAGGGGACAGGGCCTCTACAATGAGCAGTTCTTC. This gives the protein CASSLRGQGLYNEQFF.

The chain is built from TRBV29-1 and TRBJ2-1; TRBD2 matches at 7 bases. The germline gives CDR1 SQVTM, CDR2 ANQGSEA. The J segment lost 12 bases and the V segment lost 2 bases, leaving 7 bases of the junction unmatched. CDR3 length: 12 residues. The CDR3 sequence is CSVESGGRGQFF. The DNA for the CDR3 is TGCAGCGTTGAATCCGGGGGGAGGGGGCAGTTCTTC.

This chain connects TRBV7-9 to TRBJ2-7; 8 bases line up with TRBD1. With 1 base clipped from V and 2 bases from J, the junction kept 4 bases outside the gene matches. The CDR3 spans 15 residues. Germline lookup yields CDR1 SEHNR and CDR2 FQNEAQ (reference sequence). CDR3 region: CASSLVRQGTYEQYF. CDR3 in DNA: TGTGCCAGCAGCTTAGTTCGACAGGGGACCTACGAGCAGTACTTC.

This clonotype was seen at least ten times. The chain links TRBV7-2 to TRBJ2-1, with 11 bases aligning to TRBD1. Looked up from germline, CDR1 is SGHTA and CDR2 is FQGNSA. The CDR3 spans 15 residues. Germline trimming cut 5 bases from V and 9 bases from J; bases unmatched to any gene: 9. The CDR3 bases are TGTGCCAGCAGCCGACTTGGACAGGGGGCAGGTGAGCAGTTCTTC. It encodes CASSRLGQGAGEQFF.

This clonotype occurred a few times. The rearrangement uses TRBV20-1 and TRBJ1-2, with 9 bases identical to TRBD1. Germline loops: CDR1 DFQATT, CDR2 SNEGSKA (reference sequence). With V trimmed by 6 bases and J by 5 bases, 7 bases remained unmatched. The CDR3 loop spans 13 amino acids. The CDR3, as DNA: TGCAGTGCCAGGGACAGGGAGAAGTATGGCTACACCTTC. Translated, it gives CSARDREKYGYTF.

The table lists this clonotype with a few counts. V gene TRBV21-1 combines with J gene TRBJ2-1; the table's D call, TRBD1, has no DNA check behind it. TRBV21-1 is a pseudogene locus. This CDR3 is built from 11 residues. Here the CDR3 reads CATPGWGGQFF. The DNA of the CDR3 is TGTGCCACCCCGGGTTGGGGGGGGCAGTTCTTC.

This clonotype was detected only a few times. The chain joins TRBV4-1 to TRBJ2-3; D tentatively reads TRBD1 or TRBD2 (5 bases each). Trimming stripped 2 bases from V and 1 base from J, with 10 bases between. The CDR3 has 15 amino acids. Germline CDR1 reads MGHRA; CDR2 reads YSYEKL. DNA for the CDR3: TGCGCCAGCAGCCAAACGGGGCTAGGCACAGATACGCAGTATTTT. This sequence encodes CASSQTGLGTDTQYF.

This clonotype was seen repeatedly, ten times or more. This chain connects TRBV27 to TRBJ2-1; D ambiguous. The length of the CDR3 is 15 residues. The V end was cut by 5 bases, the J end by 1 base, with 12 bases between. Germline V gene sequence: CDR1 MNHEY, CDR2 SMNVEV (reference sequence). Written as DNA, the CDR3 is TGTGCCAGCAGTGCGAAAGCTCTTTCCTACAATGAGCAGTTCTTC. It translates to CASSAKALSYNEQFF.

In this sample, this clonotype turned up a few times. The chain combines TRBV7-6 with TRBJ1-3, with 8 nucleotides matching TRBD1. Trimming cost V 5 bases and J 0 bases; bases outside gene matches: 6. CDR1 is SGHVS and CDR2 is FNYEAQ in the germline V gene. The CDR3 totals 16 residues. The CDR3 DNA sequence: TGTGCCAGCAGCGTTATGGGACAGGTCTCTGGAAACACCATATATTTT. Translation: CASSVMGQVSGNTIYF.

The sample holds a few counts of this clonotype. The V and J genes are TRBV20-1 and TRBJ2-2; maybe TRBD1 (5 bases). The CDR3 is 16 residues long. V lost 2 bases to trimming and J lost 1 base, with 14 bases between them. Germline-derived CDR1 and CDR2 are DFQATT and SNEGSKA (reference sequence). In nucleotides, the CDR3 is TGCAGTGCTAGACTACCAATCGGACAGAACACCGGGGAGCTGTTTTTT. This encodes CSARLPIGQNTGELFF.

The CDR3 region has the DNA TGTGCCAGCAGCTTGATAGGGGCCGCCGGAAACACCATATATTTT. Protein sequence: CASSLIGAAGNTIYF. This chain joins TRBV7-2 and TRBJ1-3; a possible D gene is TRBD1 (5 bases). Germline V gives CDR1 SGHTA, CDR2 FQGNSA. Trimming removed 3 bases at V and 4 bases at J, with 13 bases between. This CDR3 is 15 amino acids long.

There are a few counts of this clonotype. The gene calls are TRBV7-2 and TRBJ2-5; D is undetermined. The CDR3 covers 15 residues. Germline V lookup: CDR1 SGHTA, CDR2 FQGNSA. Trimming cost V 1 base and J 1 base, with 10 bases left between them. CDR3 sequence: CASSLGALPQETQYF. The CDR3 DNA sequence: TGTGCCAGCAGCTTAGGGGCCCTACCCCAAGAGACCCAGTACTTC.

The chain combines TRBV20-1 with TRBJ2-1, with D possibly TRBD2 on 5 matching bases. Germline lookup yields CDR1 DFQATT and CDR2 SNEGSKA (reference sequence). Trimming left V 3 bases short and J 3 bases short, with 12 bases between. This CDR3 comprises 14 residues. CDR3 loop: CSASSQRSYNEQFF. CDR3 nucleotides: TGCAGTGCTAGTTCCCAGCGGAGCTACAATGAGCAGTTCTTC.

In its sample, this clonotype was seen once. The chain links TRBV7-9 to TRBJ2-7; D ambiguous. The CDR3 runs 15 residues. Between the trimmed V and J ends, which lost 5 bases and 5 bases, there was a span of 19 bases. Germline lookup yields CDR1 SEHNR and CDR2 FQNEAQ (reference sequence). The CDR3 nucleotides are TGTGCCAGCAGCCCCTCAACCACAGCTTGGGACGAGCAGTACTTC. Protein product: CASSPSTTAWDEQYF.

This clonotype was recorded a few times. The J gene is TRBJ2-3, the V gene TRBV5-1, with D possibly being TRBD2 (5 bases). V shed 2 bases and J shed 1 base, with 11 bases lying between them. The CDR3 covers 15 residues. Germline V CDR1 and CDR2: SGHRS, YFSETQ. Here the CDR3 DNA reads TGCGCCAGCAGCTTTAGAGGGCTACGCACAGATACGCAGTATTTT. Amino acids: CASSFRGLRTDTQYF.

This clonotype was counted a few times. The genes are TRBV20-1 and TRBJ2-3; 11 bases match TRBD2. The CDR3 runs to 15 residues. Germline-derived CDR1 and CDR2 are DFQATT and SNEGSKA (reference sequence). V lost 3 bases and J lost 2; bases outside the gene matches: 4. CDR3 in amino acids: CSASGLAGNTDTQYF. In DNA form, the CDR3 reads TGCAGTGCTAGTGGACTAGCGGGTAACACAGATACGCAGTATTTT.

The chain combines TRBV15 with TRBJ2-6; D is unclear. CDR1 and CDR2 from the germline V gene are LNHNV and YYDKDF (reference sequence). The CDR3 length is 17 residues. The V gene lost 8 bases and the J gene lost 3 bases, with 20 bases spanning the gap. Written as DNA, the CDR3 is TGTGCCACCTCGGAAGTGGGCCGACCTGGTGGGGCCAACGTCCTGACTTTC. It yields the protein CATSEVGRPGGANVLTF.

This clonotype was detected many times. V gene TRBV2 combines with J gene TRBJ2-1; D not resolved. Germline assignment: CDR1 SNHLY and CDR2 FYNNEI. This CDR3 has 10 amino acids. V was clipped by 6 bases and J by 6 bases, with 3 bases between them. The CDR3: CASSGNEQFF. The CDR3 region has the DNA TGTGCCAGCAGCGGCAATGAGCAGTTCTTC.

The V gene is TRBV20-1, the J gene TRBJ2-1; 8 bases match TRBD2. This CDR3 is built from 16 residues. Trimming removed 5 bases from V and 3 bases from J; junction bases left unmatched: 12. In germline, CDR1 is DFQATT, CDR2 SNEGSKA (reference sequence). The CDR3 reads CSAHSLAGGIYNEQFF. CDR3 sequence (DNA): TGCAGTGCTCATTCCCTTGCGGGAGGAATCTACAATGAGCAGTTCTTC.

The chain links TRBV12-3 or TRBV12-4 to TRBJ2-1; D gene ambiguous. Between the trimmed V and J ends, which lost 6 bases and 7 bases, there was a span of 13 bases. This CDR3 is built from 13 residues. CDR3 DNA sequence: TGTGCCAGCAGGGCGACTGGGCGTAATGAGCAGTTCTTC. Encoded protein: CASRATGRNEQFF.

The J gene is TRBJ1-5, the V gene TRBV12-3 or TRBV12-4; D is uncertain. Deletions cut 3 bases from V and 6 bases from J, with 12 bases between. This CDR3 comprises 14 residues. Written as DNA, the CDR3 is TGTGCCAGCAGTTTTTCCCTTGGCGGTCAGCCCCAGCATTTT. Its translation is CASSFSLGGQPQHF.

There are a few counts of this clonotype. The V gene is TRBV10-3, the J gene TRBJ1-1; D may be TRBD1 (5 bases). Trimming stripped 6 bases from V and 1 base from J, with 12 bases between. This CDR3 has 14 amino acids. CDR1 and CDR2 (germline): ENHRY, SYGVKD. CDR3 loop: CAIRGDSWNTEAFF. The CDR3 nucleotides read TGTGCCATCAGGGGGGACTCCTGGAACACTGAAGCTTTCTTT.

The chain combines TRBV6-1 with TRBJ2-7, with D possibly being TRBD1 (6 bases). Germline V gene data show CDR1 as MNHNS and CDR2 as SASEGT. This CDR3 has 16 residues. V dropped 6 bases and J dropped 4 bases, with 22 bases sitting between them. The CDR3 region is CASSPGTPSLEYEQYF. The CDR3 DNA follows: TGTGCCAGCAGCCCCGGGACACCTTCTCTAGAGTACGAGCAGTACTTC.